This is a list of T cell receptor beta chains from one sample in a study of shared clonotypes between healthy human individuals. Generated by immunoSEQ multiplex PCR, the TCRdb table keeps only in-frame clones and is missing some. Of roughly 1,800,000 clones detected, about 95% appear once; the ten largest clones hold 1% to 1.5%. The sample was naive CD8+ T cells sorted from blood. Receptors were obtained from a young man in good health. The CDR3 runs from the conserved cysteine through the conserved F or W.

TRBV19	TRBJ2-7	CASGQGLYEQYF
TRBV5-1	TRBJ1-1	CASSSLLPPGQGTDEAFF
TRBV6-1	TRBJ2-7	CASKGTFPYEQYF
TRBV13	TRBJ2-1	CASSSETSGEQFF
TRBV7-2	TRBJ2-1	CASSLGLAGEVEQFF
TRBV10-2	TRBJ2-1	CASTRASGYNEQFF
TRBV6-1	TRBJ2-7	CASSDVTEQYF
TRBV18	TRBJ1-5	CASSDKGQPQGQPQHF
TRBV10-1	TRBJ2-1	CASSDPGQGFHEQFF
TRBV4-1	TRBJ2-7	CASSQRTEAYEQYF
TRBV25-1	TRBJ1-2	CASSAPGTGANYGYTF
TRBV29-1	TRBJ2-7	CSVERTGGTYEQYF
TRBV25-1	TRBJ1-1	CASSENIGGGTEAFF
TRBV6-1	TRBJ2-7	CASSEWGLVYEQYF
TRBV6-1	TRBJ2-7	CASSESYATYEQYF
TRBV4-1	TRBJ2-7	CASSQVSDKSYEQYF
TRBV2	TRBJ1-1	CASSASGRWDTEAFF
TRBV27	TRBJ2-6	CASSRGPGAGANVLTF
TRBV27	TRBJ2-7	CASSFGQAVGEQYF
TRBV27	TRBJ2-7	CASSPTDFYEQYF
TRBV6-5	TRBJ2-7	CASSYGTPYEQYF
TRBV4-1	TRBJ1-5	CASSQTAYSNQPQHF
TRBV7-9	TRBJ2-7	CASSLGTSLLYEQYF
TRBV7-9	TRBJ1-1	CASGASLTEAFF
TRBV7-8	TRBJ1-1	CASSLSELMNTEAFF
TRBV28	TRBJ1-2	CASSLSGEGSYGYTF
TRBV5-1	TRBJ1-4	CASSLDSPTNEKLFF
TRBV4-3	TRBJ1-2	CASSHGSGGGYGYTF
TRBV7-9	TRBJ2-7	CASSEDNTPYEQYF
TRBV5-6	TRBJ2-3	CASSPRAPPSTDTQYF
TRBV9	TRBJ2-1	CASSVEGGPYNEQFF
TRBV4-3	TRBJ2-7	CASSQGPGQEAYEQYF
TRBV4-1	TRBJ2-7	CASSQDLSDRDTYEQYF
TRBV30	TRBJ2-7	CAWGQGWYEQYF
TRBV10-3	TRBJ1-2	CAISTPGQGPFSYGYTF
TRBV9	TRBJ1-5	CASSGGTNQPQHF
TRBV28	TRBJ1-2	CASIGPGVRYGYTF
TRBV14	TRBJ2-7	CASSPHRDPYEQYF
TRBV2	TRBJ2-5	CAILGQGSETQYF
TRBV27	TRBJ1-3	CASRPWPTLSGNTIYF
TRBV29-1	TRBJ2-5	CSVDEQGRYQETQYF
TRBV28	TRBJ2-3	CASSLLNGARDTQYF